This T cell receptor beta chain was sequenced during a study of shared clonotypes between healthy human individuals. Study in general: CD4 naive and CD4 memory each took three plates per donor, while CD8 naive took two and CD8 memory one.

This table comes from immunoSEQ multiplex PCR, and its TCRdb copy is limited to in-frame clones, with some not included. The table lists about 2.3 million clones, approximately 93% of them singletons. This CDR3 spans 15 amino acids. The V gene's germline CDR1 is SGHKS and CDR2 YYEKEE (reference sequence). The V and J ends lost 1 base and 0 bases respectively, with 11 bases between them. This rearrangement joins TRBV5-5 to TRBJ2-7; TRBD1 is a possible D gene (6 bases). The TCR comes from a man aged 18 to 35 in good health. Some clones in this sample may be carry-over from other donors' samples. Source material: naive CD4+ T cells from PBMCs. Subset indicated: CD45RA+ positively selected. CDR3 loop: CASSLSSGVSYEQYF. The DNA of the CDR3 is TGTGCCAGCAGCTTGAGCTCAGGGGTCTCCTACGAGCAGTACTTC.